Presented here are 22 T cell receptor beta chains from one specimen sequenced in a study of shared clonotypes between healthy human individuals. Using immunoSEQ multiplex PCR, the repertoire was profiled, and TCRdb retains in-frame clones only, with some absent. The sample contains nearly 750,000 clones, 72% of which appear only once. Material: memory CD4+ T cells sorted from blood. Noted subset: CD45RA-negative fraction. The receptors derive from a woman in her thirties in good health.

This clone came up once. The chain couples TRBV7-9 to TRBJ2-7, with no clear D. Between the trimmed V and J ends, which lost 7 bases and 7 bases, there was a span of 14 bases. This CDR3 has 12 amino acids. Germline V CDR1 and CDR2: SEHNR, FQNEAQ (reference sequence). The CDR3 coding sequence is TGTGCCAGCACCCGGTACCTGGGGGAGCAGTACTTC. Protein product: CASTRYLGEQYF.

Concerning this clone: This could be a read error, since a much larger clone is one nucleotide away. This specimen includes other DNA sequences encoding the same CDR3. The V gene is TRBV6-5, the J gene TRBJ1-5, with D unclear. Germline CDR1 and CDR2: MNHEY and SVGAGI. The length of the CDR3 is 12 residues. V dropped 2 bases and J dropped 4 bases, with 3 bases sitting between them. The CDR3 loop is CASSYDNQPQHF. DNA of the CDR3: TGTGCCAGCAGTTACGATAATCAGCCCCAGCATTTT.

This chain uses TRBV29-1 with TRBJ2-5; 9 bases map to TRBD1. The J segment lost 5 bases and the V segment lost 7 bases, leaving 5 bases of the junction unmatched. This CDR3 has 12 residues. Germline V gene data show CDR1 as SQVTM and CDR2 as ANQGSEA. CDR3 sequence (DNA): TGCAGCGGGAGGACAGGGGTCGAGACCCAGTACTTC. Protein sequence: CSGRTGVETQYF.

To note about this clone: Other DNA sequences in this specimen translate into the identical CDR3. The CDR3 loop is CASSTLGYTEAFF. The CDR3 DNA follows: TGTGCCAGCAGCACCCTGGGATACACTGAAGCTTTCTTT. The J gene is TRBJ1-1, the V gene TRBV6-1; D gene ambiguous. The CDR3 has 13 amino acids. Germline V lookup: CDR1 MNHNS, CDR2 SASEGT. V gave up 6 bases and J gave up 3 bases, with 11 bases separating them.

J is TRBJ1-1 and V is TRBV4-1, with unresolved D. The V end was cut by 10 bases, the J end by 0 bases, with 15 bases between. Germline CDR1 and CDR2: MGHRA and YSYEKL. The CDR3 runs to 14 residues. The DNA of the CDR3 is TGCGCCACTAGGACGGCTATCATGAACACTGAAGCTTTCTTT. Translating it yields CATRTAIMNTEAFF.

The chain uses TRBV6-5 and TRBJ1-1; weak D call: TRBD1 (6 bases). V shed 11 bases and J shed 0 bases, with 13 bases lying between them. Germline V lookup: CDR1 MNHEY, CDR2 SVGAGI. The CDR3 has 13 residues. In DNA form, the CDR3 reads TGTGCCGTCACCAGGGACATGAACACTGAAGCTTTCTTT. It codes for CAVTRDMNTEAFF.

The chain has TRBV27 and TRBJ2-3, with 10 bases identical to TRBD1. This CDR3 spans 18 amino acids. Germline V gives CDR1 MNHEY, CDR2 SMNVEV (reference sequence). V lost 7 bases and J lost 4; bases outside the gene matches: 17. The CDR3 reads CASTVWDRGLVLADTQYF. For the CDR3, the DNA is TGTGCCAGCACGGTATGGGACAGGGGTCTTGTCTTAGCAGATACGCAGTATTTT.

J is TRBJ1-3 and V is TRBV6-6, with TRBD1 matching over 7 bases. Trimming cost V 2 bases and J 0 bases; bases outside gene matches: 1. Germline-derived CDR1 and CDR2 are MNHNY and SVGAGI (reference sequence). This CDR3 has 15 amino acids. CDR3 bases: TGTGCCAGCAGTTACGGGGACAGCTCTGGAAACACCATATATTTT. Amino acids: CASSYGDSSGNTIYF.

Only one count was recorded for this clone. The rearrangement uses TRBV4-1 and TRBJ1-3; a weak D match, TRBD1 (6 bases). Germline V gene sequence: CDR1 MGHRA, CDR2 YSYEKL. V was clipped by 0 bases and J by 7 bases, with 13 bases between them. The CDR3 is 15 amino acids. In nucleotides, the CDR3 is TGCGCCAGCAGCCAAGATAGGCAGGGGCGGAACACCATATATTTT. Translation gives CASSQDRQGRNTIYF.

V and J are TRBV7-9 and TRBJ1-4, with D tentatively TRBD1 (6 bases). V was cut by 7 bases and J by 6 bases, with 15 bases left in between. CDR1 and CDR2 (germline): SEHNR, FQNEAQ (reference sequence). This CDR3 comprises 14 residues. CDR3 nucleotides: TGTGCCAGCACCCCGGGACAAGGTTATGAAAAACTGTTTTTT. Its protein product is CASTPGQGYEKLFF.

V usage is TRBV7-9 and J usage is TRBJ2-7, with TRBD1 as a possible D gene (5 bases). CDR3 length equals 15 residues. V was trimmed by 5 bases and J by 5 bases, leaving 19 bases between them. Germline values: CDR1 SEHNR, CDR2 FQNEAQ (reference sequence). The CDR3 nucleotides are TGTGCCAGCAGCGAGAAGGCAGGGCCAACTCACGAGCAGTACTTC. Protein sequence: CASSEKAGPTHEQYF.

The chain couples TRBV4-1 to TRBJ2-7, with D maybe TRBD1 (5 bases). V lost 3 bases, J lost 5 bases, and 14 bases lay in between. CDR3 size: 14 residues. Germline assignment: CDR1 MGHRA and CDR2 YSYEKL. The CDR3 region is CASSQFGARDEQYF. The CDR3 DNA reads TGCGCCAGCAGCCAGTTTGGGGCTAGGGACGAGCAGTACTTC.

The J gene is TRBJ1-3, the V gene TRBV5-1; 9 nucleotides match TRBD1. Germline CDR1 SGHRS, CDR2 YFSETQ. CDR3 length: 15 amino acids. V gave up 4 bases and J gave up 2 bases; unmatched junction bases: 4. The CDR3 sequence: CASSRHRGPGNTIYF. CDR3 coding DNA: TGCGCCAGCAGCCGCCACAGGGGGCCTGGAAACACCATATATTTT. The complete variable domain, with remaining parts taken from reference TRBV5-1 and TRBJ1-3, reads KAGVTQTPRYLIKTRGQQVTLSCSPISGHRSVSWYQQTPGQGLQFLFEYFSETQRNKGNFPGRFSGRQFSNSRSEMNVSTLELGDSALYLCASSRHRGPGNTIYFGEGSWLTVV.

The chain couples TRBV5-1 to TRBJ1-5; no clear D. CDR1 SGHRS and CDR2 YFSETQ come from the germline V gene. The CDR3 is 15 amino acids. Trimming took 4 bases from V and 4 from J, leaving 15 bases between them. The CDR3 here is CASSPHHQVNQPQHF. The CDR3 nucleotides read TGCGCCAGCAGCCCTCATCACCAGGTTAATCAGCCCCAGCATTTT.

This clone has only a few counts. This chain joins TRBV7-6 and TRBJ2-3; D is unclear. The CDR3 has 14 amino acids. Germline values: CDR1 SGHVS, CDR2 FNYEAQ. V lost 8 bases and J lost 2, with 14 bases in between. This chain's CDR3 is CASGPLQLTDTQYF. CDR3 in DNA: TGTGCCAGCGGACCACTCCAGCTCACAGATACGCAGTATTTT. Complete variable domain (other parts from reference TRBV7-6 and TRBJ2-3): GAGVSQSPRYKVTKRGQDVALRCDPISGHVSLYWYRQALGQGPEFLTYFNYEAQQDKSGLPNDRFSAERPEGSISTLTIQRTEQRDSAMYRCASGPLQLTDTQYFGPGTRLTVL.

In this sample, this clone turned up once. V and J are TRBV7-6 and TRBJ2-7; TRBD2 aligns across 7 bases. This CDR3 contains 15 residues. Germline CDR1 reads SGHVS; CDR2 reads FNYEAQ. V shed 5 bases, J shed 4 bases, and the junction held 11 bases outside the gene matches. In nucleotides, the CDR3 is TGTGCCAGCAGCAAAATGGGCGGGAGCACGTACGAGCAGTACTTC. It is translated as CASSKMGGSTYEQYF. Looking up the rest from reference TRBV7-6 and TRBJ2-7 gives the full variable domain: GAGVSQSPRYKVTKRGQDVALRCDPISGHVSLYWYRQALGQGPEFLTYFNYEAQQDKSGLPNDRFSAERPEGSISTLTIQRTEQRDSAMYRCASSKMGGSTYEQYFGPGTRLTVT.

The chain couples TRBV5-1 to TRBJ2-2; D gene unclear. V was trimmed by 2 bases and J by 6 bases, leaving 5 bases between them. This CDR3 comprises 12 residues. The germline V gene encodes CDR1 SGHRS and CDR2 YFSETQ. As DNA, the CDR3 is TGCGCCAGCAGCTTCGGGCCCGGGGAGCTGTTTTTT. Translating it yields CASSFGPGELFF. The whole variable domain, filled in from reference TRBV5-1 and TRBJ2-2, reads KAGVTQTPRYLIKTRGQQVTLSCSPISGHRSVSWYQQTPGQGLQFLFEYFSETQRNKGNFPGRFSGRQFSNSRSEMNVSTLELGDSALYLCASSFGPGELFFGEGSRLTVL.

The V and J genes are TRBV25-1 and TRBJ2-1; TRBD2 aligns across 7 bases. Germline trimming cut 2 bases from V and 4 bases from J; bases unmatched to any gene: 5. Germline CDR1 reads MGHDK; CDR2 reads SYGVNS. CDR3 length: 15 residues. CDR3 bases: TGTGCCAGCAGTGAAGCGGGGGAACGTTACAATGAGCAGTTCTTC. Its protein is CASSEAGERYNEQFF.

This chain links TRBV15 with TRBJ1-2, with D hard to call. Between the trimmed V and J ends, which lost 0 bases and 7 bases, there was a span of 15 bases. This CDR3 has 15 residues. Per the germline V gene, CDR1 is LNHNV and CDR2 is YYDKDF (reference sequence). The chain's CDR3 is CATSRDILARGGYTF. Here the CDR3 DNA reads TGTGCCACCAGCAGAGACATTCTTGCCCGGGGTGGCTACACCTTC.

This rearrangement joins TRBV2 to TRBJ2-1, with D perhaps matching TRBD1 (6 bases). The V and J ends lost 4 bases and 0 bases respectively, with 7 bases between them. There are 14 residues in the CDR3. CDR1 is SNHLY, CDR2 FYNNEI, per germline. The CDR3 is CASSVDSSYNEQFF. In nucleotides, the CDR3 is TGTGCCAGCAGTGTGGACAGCTCCTACAATGAGCAGTTCTTC.

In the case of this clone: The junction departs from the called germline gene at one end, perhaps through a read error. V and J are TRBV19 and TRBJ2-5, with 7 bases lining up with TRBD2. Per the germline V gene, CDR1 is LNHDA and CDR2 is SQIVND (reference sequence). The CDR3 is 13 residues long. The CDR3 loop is CASSIGREETQYF. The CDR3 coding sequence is TGTGCCAGTAGCATAGGGAGGGAAGAGACCCAGTACTTC.

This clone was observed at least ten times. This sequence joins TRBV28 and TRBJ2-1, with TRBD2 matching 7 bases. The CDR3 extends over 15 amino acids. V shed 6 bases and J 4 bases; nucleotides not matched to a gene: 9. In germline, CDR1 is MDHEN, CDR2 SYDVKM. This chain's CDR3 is CASRSAAGDYNEQFF. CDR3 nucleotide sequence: TGTGCCAGCAGGTCGGCGGCGGGAGATTACAATGAGCAGTTCTTC.